This TCR beta chain was profiled in a study of CD8 T cells in Susac syndrome. The authors reverse transcribed roughly 0.5 to 1 ug RNA with random hexamers. immunoSEQ multiplex PCR amplified TCR beta CDR3 across 54 Vbeta, 13 Jbeta. TCRdb independently ran MiXCR on the immunoSEQ multiplex PCR reads; one entry per CDR3 protein. The sample lists fewer than 150,000 distinct CDR3 sequences; more than 85% were seen once. The J segment lost 8 bases and the V segment lost 6 bases, leaving 12 bases of the junction unmatched. There are 14 residues in the CDR3. CDR1 is LNHDA, CDR2 SQIVND, per germline (reference sequence). The multiple sclerosis controls consisted of treatment-naive patients with relapsing-remitting disease, either stable or active.

The specimen sequenced was CD4+ T cells from PBMCs. The genes are TRBV19 and TRBJ1-1, with 7 positions matching TRBD1. The TCR originated in a human donor with multiple sclerosis. CDR3 sequence: CASRPTGWTFEAFF. CDR3 nucleotide sequence: TGTGCCAGTAGACCGACAGGGTGGACGTTCGAAGCTTTCTTT.